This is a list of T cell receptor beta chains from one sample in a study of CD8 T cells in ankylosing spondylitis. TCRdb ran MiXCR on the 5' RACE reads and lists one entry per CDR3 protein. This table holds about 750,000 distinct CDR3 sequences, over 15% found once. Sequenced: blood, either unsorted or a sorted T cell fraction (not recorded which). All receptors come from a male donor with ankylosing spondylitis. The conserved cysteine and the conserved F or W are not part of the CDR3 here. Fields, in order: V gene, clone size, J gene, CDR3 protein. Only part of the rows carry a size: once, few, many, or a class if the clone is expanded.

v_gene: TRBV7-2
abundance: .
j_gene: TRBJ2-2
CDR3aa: ASSPPFSGELF

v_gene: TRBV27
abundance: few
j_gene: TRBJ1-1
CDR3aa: ASSPDRIVNTEAF

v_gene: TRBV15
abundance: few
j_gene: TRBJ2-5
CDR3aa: ATSPRRGGQETQY

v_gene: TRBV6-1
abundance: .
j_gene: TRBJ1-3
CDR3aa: ASKPGGGGNTIY

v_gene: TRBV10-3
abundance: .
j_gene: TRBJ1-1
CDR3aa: AISSGTAMNTEAF

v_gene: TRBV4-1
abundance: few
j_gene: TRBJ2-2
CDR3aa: ASSHSVPLGPGELF

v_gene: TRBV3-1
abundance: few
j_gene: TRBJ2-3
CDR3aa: ASSQVAGFTDTQY

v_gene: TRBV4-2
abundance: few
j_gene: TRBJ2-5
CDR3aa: ASSQPLSGTSGRAETQY

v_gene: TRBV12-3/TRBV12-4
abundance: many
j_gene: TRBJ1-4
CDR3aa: ASRPGGNEKLF

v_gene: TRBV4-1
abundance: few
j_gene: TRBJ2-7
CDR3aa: ASSQEGRSTYEQY

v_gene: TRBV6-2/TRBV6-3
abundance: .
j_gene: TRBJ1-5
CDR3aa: ASSYVQAGQPQH

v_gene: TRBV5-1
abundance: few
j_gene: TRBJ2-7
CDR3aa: ASSLDFQDLYEQY

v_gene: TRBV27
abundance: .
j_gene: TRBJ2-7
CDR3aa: ASSLSGTGYYEQY

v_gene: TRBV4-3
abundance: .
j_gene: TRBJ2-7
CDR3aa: ASSEGLAGTYEQY

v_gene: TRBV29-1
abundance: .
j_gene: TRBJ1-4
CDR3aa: SVGSGRGDEKLF

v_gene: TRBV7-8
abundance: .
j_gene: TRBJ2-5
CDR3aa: ASSPGRTSGGILTQY

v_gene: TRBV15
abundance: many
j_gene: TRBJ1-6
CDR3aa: ATSSTQENSPLH

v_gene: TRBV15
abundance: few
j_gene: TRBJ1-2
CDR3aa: ATSRRTNGHGYT

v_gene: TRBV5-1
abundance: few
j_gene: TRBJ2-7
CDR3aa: ASSWDKGGASSYEQY

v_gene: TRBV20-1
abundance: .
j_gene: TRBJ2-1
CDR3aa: SAPYSTANEQF

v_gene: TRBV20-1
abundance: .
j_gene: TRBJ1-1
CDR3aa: SARARRGSVNTEAF

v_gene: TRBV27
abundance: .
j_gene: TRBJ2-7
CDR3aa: ASSPAVGVLAGKQY

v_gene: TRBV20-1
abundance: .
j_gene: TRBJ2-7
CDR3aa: SASRGLAGYYEQY

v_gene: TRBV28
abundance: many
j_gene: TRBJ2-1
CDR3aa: ASSPLNEQF

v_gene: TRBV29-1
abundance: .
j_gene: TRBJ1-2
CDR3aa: SVEYGYSYT

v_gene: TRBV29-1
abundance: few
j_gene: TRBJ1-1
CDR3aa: SVEDQGTEAF

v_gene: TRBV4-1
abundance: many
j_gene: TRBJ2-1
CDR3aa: ASSQRTSGKGNEQF

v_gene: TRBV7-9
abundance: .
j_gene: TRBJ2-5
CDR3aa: ASSSDFLGGETQY

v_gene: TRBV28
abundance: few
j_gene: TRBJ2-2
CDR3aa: ASKDRAATNTGELF

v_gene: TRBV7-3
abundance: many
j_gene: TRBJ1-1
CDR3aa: ASSKGQANTEAF

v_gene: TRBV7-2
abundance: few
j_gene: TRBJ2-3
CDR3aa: ASSSEFGTDTQY

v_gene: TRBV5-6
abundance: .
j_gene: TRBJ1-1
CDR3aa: ASSSDWGTEAF

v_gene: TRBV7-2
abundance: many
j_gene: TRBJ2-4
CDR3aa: ASSPPGGNKNIQY

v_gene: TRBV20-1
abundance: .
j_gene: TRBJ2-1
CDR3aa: SARDGAGMDNEQF

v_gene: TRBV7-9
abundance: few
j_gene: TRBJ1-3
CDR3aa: ASRIQGTGNTIY

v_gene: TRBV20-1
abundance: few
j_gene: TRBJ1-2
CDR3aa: SAKRNSDYGYT

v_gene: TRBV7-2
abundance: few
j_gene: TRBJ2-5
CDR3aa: ASSLGGMVGETQY

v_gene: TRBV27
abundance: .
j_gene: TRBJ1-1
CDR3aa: ASSWSMNTEAF